This is a list of T cell receptor beta chains from one sample in a study of blood T cell repertoires in COVID-19. Sequenced by immunoSEQ multiplex PCR; TCRdb stores in-frame clones only, minus some. The data hold 100,000 to 150,000 clones, with 85% observed a single time. Material for sequencing was peripheral blood. The receptors here all came from a man older than 75 with active or convalescent COVID-19. Each CDR3 is given with its conserved first and last residue. Each record gives: J gene, clone size, D gene, V gene, CDR3 protein, CDR3 DNA. The D gene is left open where the match is weak. Clone size is not always given. Where it is, it says once, few, many or a class for expanded clones.

TRBJ1-1	.	TRBD1	TRBV3-1/TRBV3-2	CATQDRGRWDTEAFF	TGTGCCACACAGGACAGGGGGCGATGGGACACTGAAGCTTTCTTT
TRBJ2-2	.	TRBD1	TRBV7-8	CASSSNAGTGTGELFF	TGTGCCAGCAGCTCAAATGCCGGGACAGGGACCGGGGAGCTGTTTTTT
TRBJ2-2	few	.	TRBV7-3	CASSSQGHPGELFF	TGTGCCAGCAGCTCGCAGGGGCACCCCGGGGAGCTGTTTTTT
TRBJ2-3	.	.	TRBV28	CASSVTSRTDTQYF	TGTGCCAGCAGTGTTACTAGCCGGACAGATACGCAGTATTTT
TRBJ2-3	.	TRBD2	TRBV11-2	CASSLASGGWDTQYF	TGTGCCAGCAGCTTGGCTAGCGGGGGGTGGGATACGCAGTATTTT
TRBJ2-1	.	.	TRBV4-2	CASSPQGSSYNEQFF	TGTGCCAGCAGCCCTCAGGGGAGCTCCTACAATGAGCAGTTCTTC
TRBJ2-1	.	.	TRBV27	CASSLSRQVGYEQFF	TGTGCCAGCAGTTTAAGTAGGCAGGTTGGCTATGAGCAGTTCTTC
TRBJ2-7	.	TRBD1	TRBV9	CASSAGTGLDEQYF	TGTGCCAGCAGCGCCGGGACAGGGTTGGACGAGCAGTACTTC
TRBJ1-6	.	.	TRBV3-1/TRBV3-2	CASSLLARGFDSPLHF	TGTGCCAGCAGCCTCCTGGCCCGGGGGTTTGATTCACCCCTCCACTTT
TRBJ1-6	.	.	TRBV14	CASSHRRGSYNSPLHF	TGTGCCAGCAGCCACAGAAGGGGGTCCTATAATTCACCCCTCCACTTT
TRBJ2-1	.	TRBD1	TRBV10-3	CAIRGTGDYNEQFF	TGTGCCATCAGAGGGACAGGGGATTACAATGAGCAGTTCTTC
TRBJ2-2	.	TRBD2	TRBV11-2	CASSLGQPGLDTGELFF	TGTGCCAGCAGCTTAGGTCAACCGGGACTAGATACCGGGGAGCTGTTTTTT
TRBJ2-4	.	.	TRBV2	CASSDPGRVDSGMNIQYF	TGTGCCAGCAGTGACCCGGGTAGGGTTGATTCGGGGATGAACATTCAGTACTTC
TRBJ1-3	.	.	TRBV13	CASSLLRGSNTIYF	TGTGCCAGCAGCTTACTTCGGGGTTCAAACACCATATATTTT
TRBJ1-1	.	TRBD1	TRBV29-1	CSVDYPGQGAPLGYTEAFF	TGCAGCGTTGATTACCCGGGACAGGGGGCGCCATTGGGGTACACTGAAGCTTTCTTT
TRBJ1-2	.	TRBD1	TRBV30	CAWSADRGAYGYTF	TGTGCCTGGAGTGCCGACAGGGGGGCCTATGGCTACACCTTC
TRBJ1-2	.	TRBD1	TRBV29-1	CSVETWAGGPRGYTF	TGCAGCGTTGAAACTTGGGCAGGGGGCCCCAGGGGCTACACCTTC
TRBJ1-1	.	TRBD1	TRBV7-9	CASSFSDRGTEAFF	TGTGCCAGCAGCTTCTCCGACAGGGGCACTGAAGCTTTCTTT
TRBJ1-2	.	.	TRBV2	CASSAGVGSYGYTF	TGTGCCAGCAGTGCCGGGGTCGGTAGCTATGGCTACACCTTC
TRBJ2-7	.	.	TRBV7-3	CASSLRGNGKHEQYF	TGTGCCAGCAGCTTAAGAGGTAATGGTAAACACGAGCAGTACTTC
TRBJ1-4	.	TRBD1	TRBV29-1	CSVMGTGTTNEKLFF	TGCAGCGTCATGGGGACAGGGACCACTAATGAAAAACTGTTTTTT
TRBJ2-7	.	TRBD1	TRBV19	CASSMTGQAYEQYF	TGTGCCAGTAGTATGACGGGACAGGCCTACGAGCAGTACTTC
TRBJ2-7	.	TRBD1	TRBV7-3	CASSPDRNYEQYF	TGTGCCAGCAGCCCGGACAGGAACTACGAGCAGTACTTC
TRBJ2-1	few	.	TRBV10-3	CAISGHPNNEQFF	TGTGCCATCAGTGGGCACCCGAACAATGAGCAGTTCTTC
TRBJ2-7	.	.	TRBV10-2	CATFEAGRGHEQYF	TGCGCCACCTTTGAGGCGGGGAGAGGCCACGAGCAGTACTTC
TRBJ2-3	.	.	TRBV6-6	CASSSTDTQYF	TGTGCCAGCAGCTCCACAGATACGCAGTATTTT
TRBJ1-1	.	TRBD1	TRBV19	CASSIRQGARSTEAFF	TGTGCCAGTAGTATCCGGCAGGGGGCGAGGAGCACTGAAGCTTTCTTT
TRBJ2-7	.	TRBD1	TRBV6-2/TRBV6-3	CASSYGQGASYEQYF	TGTGCCAGCAGTTATGGACAGGGGGCCTCCTACGAGCAGTACTTC
TRBJ2-5	.	.	TRBV7-3	CASSLTPGSPETQYF	TGTGCCAGCAGCTTGACACCAGGGTCCCCAGAGACCCAGTACTTC
TRBJ2-2	.	.	TRBV2	CASTGGRNTGELFF	TGTGCCAGCACGGGGGGCCGTAACACCGGGGAGCTGTTTTTT